These 28 T cell receptor beta chains came from one sample sequenced in a study of shared clonotypes between healthy human individuals. Sequencing was performed with immunoSEQ multiplex PCR; in TCRdb, only in-frame clones are kept and a portion is missing. Among a few million clones, 85% to 95% were seen once, and the ten largest hold 0.11% to 0.15%. Sequenced: naive CD4+ T cells sorted from blood. The subset here: CD45RA+ positively selected. These receptor sequences come from a man aged 18 to 35 in good health.

The V gene is TRBV5-4, the J gene TRBJ1-2; the D is unclear. The CDR3 has 14 residues. The germline V and J ends were trimmed by 1 base and 5 bases, with 12 bases remaining between them. Germline CDR1 and CDR2: SGHNT and YYREEE (reference sequence). The CDR3 nucleotides read TGTGCCAGCAGCTTGTTTGGGTCTGGGTATGGCTACACCTTC. Protein: CASSLFGSGYGYTF.

This clone came up once. The V gene is TRBV18, the J gene TRBJ2-3; D uncertain. The length of the CDR3 is 14 residues. The germline V gene has CDR1 KGHSH and CDR2 LQKENI. V shed 3 bases and J shed 5 bases, with 12 bases lying between them. CDR3 protein: CASSPDQLGDTQYF. For the CDR3, the DNA is TGTGCCAGCTCACCGGACCAACTGGGAGATACGCAGTATTTT.

Here the CDR3 DNA reads TGTGCCAGCAGTTACACGGTGGTCTCTGGGGCCAACGTCCTGACTTTC. Encoded protein: CASSYTVVSGANVLTF. This chain joins TRBV6-5 and TRBJ2-6; D is ambiguous. The CDR3 has 16 residues. CDR1 and CDR2 (germline): MNHEY, SVGAGI. Trimming stripped 2 bases from V and 0 bases from J, with 8 bases between.

The chain carries TRBV2 and TRBJ1-1; TRBD1 matches 10 bases. Germline V gene lookup returns CDR1 SNHLY and CDR2 FYNNEI. The CDR3 is made up of 15 amino acids. After removal of 7 bases from V and 1 base from J, the junction contained 6 bases not matched to a gene. CDR3 nucleotides: TGTGCCAGCATGGGACAGGGGCTTCCGAACACTGAAGCTTTCTTT. This codes for CASMGQGLPNTEAFF.

V and J are TRBV29-1 and TRBJ2-3, with 9 bases aligning to TRBD1. The CDR3 consists of 15 residues. CDR1 and CDR2 (germline): SQVTM, ANQGSEA. J gave up 1 base and V 6 bases, and 8 bases lay outside the gene matches. The CDR3 here is CSVGGQGPGTDTQYF. CDR3 nucleotides: TGCAGCGTCGGCGGACAGGGGCCGGGCACAGATACGCAGTATTTT.

The chain links TRBV11-2 to TRBJ2-1, with D possibly called TRBD1 or TRBD2 (5 bases each). The CDR3 totals 19 residues. Germline lookup yields CDR1 SGHAT and CDR2 FQNNGV. V lost 1 base and J lost 7, with 26 bases in between. The CDR3 spells CASSLGRLGPWQGGNEQFF. The DNA for the CDR3 is TGTGCCAGCAGCTTAGGACGCTTAGGGCCCTGGCAGGGCGGGAATGAGCAGTTCTTC.

The chain is built from TRBV7-9 and TRBJ1-4; the match to TRBD1 covers 9 bases. This CDR3 spans 15 amino acids. Germline CDR1 and CDR2: SEHNR and FQNEAQ (reference sequence). Unmatched junction bases numbered 7, after V lost 4 bases and J lost 7 bases. CDR3 in DNA: TGTGCCAGCAGCTACACTGGGACAGGGTTTGAAAAACTGTTTTTT. Its protein is CASSYTGTGFEKLFF. The whole variable domain, filled in from reference TRBV7-9 and TRBJ1-4, reads DTGVSQNPRHKITKRGQNVTFRCDPISEHNRLYWYRQTLGQGPEFLTYFQNEAQLEKSRLLSDRFSAERPKGSFSTLEIQRTEQGDSAMYLCASSYTGTGFEKLFFGSGTQLSVL.

V and J are TRBV10-1 and TRBJ2-5; TRBD1 matches 10 bases. Germline CDR1 WNHNN, CDR2 SYGVQD (reference sequence). This CDR3 region has 14 residues. Trimming cost V 3 bases and J 4 bases; bases outside gene matches: 2. The CDR3 sequence: CASSDRDRGETQYF. The CDR3 DNA sequence: TGCGCCAGCAGTGACCGGGACAGGGGAGAGACCCAGTACTTC.

Regarding this clone: At one end the junction does not follow the germline gene, possibly because of a read error. The chain carries TRBV7-7 and TRBJ2-2; 9 nucleotides agree with TRBD1. The CDR3 runs 16 residues. Per the germline V gene, CDR1 is SSHAT and CDR2 is FNYEAQ (reference sequence). CDR3 sequence reads: CASSLTGQGGPGELFF. In nucleotides, the CDR3 is TGTGCTAGCAGCTTAACGGGACAGGGAGGACCCGGGGAGCTGTTTTTT.

The gene calls are TRBV7-2 and TRBJ2-1; D unresolved. Trimming took off 5 bases at V and 0 bases at J, with 11 bases between the two ends. The CDR3 has 15 residues. CDR1 is SGHTA, CDR2 FQGNSA, per germline. The CDR3 loop reads CASSTDSNSYNEQFF. The CDR3 coding sequence is TGTGCCAGCAGCACCGACTCAAACTCCTACAATGAGCAGTTCTTC.

This clone was picked up one time. The V call is TRBV4-3, the J call TRBJ2-1; D remains ambiguous. V lost 0 bases, J lost 3 bases, and 9 bases lay in between. CDR3 length: 15 residues. Germline assignment: CDR1 LGHNA and CDR2 YSLEER. CDR3 residues: CASSQESSGYNEQFF. The CDR3 DNA reads TGCGCCAGCAGCCAAGAGTCCTCCGGCTACAATGAGCAGTTCTTC.

The gene calls are TRBV7-8 and TRBJ2-7; TRBD1 or TRBD2 may be the D gene (5 bases each). V lost 5 bases, J lost 2 bases, and 13 bases lay in between. The CDR3 runs 14 residues. Germline V gives CDR1 SGHVS, CDR2 FQNEAQ. The CDR3 DNA is TGTGCCAGCAGCCGGGGCCCTATCCCCTACGAGCAGTACTTC. Translated: CASSRGPIPYEQYF.

This clone is a singleton in its sample. At one boundary the junction diverges from the germline segment, which might be a read error. The chain is built from TRBV7-6 and TRBJ2-2; 10 nucleotides align to TRBD2. The germline CDR1 and CDR2 sequences are SGHVS and FNYEAQ. This CDR3 has 15 amino acids. In DNA, the CDR3 is TGTGCCAGCAGCCTAGCGGGGGAGCGTTCCGGGGAGCTGTTTTTT. It translates to CASSLAGERSGELFF.

A remark on this clone: The same CDR3 arises from other DNA sequences in this sample as well. The CDR3 nucleotides are TGTGCCAGCAGCTTAGGTGCCTACGAGCAGTACTTC. As protein: CASSLGAYEQYF. The V and J genes are TRBV7-9 and TRBJ2-7; no clear D gene. In germline, CDR1 is SEHNR, CDR2 FQNEAQ (reference sequence). Trimming took off 1 base at V and 2 bases at J, with 3 bases between the two ends. CDR3 length: 12 residues.

Notes on this clone: The junction and the germline gene differ at one end; a read error may be behind it. V and J are TRBV7-7 and TRBJ2-3, with TRBD2 matching over 7 bases. The CDR3 has 15 residues. Germline V CDR1 and CDR2: SSHAT, FNYEAQ (reference sequence). As DNA, the CDR3 is TGTGCTAGCAGCGTCGGGGGGACGTCAACAGATACGCAGTATTTT. Translating it yields CASSVGGTSTDTQYF.

The rearrangement links TRBV5-6 to TRBJ1-2; tentative D call: TRBD1 (6 bases). V was trimmed by 0 bases and J by 3 bases, leaving 12 bases between them. The germline CDR1 and CDR2 sequences are SGHDT and YYEEEE. The CDR3 sequence is 15 residues long. The chain's CDR3 is CASSLVTRGDYGYTF. The CDR3 bases are TGTGCCAGCAGCTTGGTGACGAGGGGGGACTATGGCTACACCTTC. The full variable domain, its missing parts supplied by reference TRBV5-6 and TRBJ1-2, is DAGVTQSPTHLIKTRGQQVTLRCSPKSGHDTVSWYQQALGQGPQFIFQYYEEEERQRGNFPDRFSGHQFPNYSSELNVNALLLGDSALYLCASSLVTRGDYGYTFGSGTRLTVV.

The gene calls are TRBV5-1 and TRBJ2-5; D call uncertain. Germline assignment: CDR1 SGHRS and CDR2 YFSETQ. Trimming took off 0 bases at V and 5 bases at J, with 14 bases between the two ends. The length of the CDR3 is 15 residues. This CDR3 reads CASSLGGPGWETQYF. The CDR3 nucleotides are TGCGCCAGCAGCTTGGGAGGACCCGGGTGGGAGACCCAGTACTTC.

The chain joins TRBV11-2 to TRBJ2-3, with unresolved D. The length of the CDR3 is 15 residues. V gave up 5 bases and J gave up 3 bases, with 15 bases separating them. The V gene's germline CDR1 is SGHAT and CDR2 FQNNGV. This CDR3 is CASSTQITGTDTQYF. The CDR3, as DNA: TGTGCCAGCAGCACCCAAATAACCGGGACAGATACGCAGTATTTT.

J is TRBJ2-3 and V is TRBV9; D unresolved. The V and J ends lost 4 bases and 5 bases respectively, with 11 bases between them. Germline CDR1 is SGDLS and CDR2 is YYNGEE. The CDR3 extends over 13 amino acids. DNA for the CDR3: TGTGCCAGCAGCCAGACATTGGGAGATACGCAGTATTTT. This gives the protein CASSQTLGDTQYF.

The rearrangement uses TRBV7-3 and TRBJ2-1; TRBD1 is a possible D gene (6 bases). The CDR3 extends over 15 amino acids. From germline, CDR1 is SGHTA and CDR2 FQGTGA. Trimming took 5 bases from V and 1 from J, leaving 12 bases between them. The CDR3 DNA sequence: TGTGCCAGCAGCGAGGGGGTTTGGTCCTACAATGAGCAGTTCTTC. This gives the protein CASSEGVWSYNEQFF.

This clone was seen once. The rearrangement uses TRBV6-5 and TRBJ2-3, with TRBD2 matching 7 bases. The CDR3 is 16 residues long. Trimming at V came to 0 bases and at J to 3 bases, leaving 6 bases not matched to a gene. Germline V gene sequence: CDR1 MNHEY, CDR2 SVGAGI. The CDR3 DNA sequence: TGTGCCAGCAGTTACTCCGGGGGGAGAAAGACAGATACGCAGTATTTT. Protein sequence: CASSYSGGRKTDTQYF.

The V call is TRBV15, the J call TRBJ2-7; TRBD2 might be the D (6 bases). The ends were cut back, 6 bases at V and 2 bases at J, with 11 bases in the middle. This CDR3 comprises 13 residues. Germline lookup yields CDR1 LNHNV and CDR2 YYDKDF (reference sequence). The CDR3 loop is CATRLSGAYEQYF. The CDR3, as DNA: TGTGCCACCAGGTTGTCGGGAGCCTACGAGCAGTACTTC.

This sequence joins TRBV6-5 and TRBJ1-3; 7 nucleotides match TRBD1. Germline V CDR1 and CDR2: MNHEY, SVGAGI. V gave up 4 bases and J gave up 6 bases; unmatched junction bases: 9. The CDR3 loop spans 15 amino acids. The CDR3 DNA is TGTGCCAGCAGTTTAATATGGGACAGTACAAACACCATATATTTT. It yields the protein CASSLIWDSTNTIYF.

The chain joins TRBV9 to TRBJ1-1; TRBD1 is a possible D gene (6 bases). CDR3 size: 14 residues. Per the germline V gene, CDR1 is SGDLS and CDR2 is YYNGEE. V dropped 3 bases and J dropped 4 bases, with 13 bases sitting between them. CDR3 coding DNA: TGTGCCAGCAGCGCTCACAGGGATCGCACTGAAGCTTTCTTT. It specifies CASSAHRDRTEAFF.

CDR3: CASSLKAEIATDTQYF. The DNA for the CDR3 is TGTGCCAGCAGCCTAAAAGCGGAAATTGCCACAGATACGCAGTATTTT. This chain connects TRBV5-4 to TRBJ2-3; weak D call: TRBD2 (5 bases). Germline loops: CDR1 SGHNT, CDR2 YYREEE (reference sequence). There are 16 residues in the CDR3. Deletions cut 4 bases from V and 2 bases from J, with 17 bases between.

In nucleotides, the CDR3 is TGTGCCAGCAGTTGGGGGACTGGGGGAAAACTGTTTTTT. Its protein product is CASSWGTGGKLFF. The chain couples TRBV6-5 to TRBJ1-4, with D possibly matching TRBD1 (5 bases). This CDR3 spans 13 amino acids. The germline CDR1 and CDR2 sequences are MNHEY and SVGAGI. V lost 4 bases to trimming and J lost 10 bases, with 13 bases between them.

V usage is TRBV5-6 and J usage is TRBJ1-1; D is ambiguous. V was clipped by 2 bases and J by 4 bases, with 6 bases between them. The CDR3 extends over 12 amino acids. Germline lookup yields CDR1 SGHDT and CDR2 YYEEEE. The CDR3 DNA reads TGTGCCAGCAGCTTTCAAGGCACTGAAGCTTTCTTT. Residues: CASSFQGTEAFF.

J is TRBJ2-3 and V is TRBV14, with 9 bases fitting TRBD2. Trimming took 1 base from V and 2 from J; bases not matched to a gene: 4. This CDR3 has 16 amino acids. Germline values: CDR1 SGHDN, CDR2 FVKESK. The CDR3, as DNA: TGTGCCAGCAGCCAAGGGCTAGCGGGAACCACAGATACGCAGTATTTT. Translating it yields CASSQGLAGTTDTQYF.